The 22 T cell receptor beta chains below were found in one sample sequenced in a study of shared clonotypes between healthy human individuals. Only in-frame clones appear in the TCRdb table, and some are missing; sequencing was by immunoSEQ multiplex PCR. Of fewer than 2.5 million clones in the sample, approximately 94% are singletons; the top ten hold approximately 0.37%. Sequenced input: naive CD4+ T cells from PBMCs. Subset indicated: CD45RA+ positively selected. All receptors derive from a man aged 18 to 29 in good health. Some clones in this sample may be carry-over from other donors' samples.

The chain recombines TRBV19 with TRBJ2-5, with a weak D call TRBD2 (7 bases). Trimming shortened V by 11 bases and J by 5 bases, and 21 bases separated the two germline ends. This CDR3 is built from 14 residues. Germline CDR1 LNHDA, CDR2 SQIVND (reference sequence). Here the CDR3 DNA reads TGTGCCTACAGCAGGGGAGGGCCACCGGAGACCCAGTACTTC. This encodes CAYSRGGPPETQYF.

The CDR3 loop reads CAISEQAGANEKLFF. CDR3 sequence (DNA): TGTGCCATCAGTGAACAGGCGGGGGCTAATGAAAAACTGTTTTTT. J is TRBJ1-4 and V is TRBV10-3; D may be TRBD1 (5 bases). V was cut by 3 bases and J by 3 bases, with 11 bases left in between. The CDR3 has 15 residues. Germline assignment: CDR1 ENHRY and CDR2 SYGVKD.

The rearrangement links TRBV9 to TRBJ2-7; D remains ambiguous. Germline V gene lookup returns CDR1 SGDLS and CDR2 YYNGEE. V was trimmed by 0 bases and J by 7 bases, leaving 11 bases between them. The CDR3 has 13 residues. For the CDR3, the DNA is TGTGCCAGCAGCGTAGAGTTTACCGGAGAGCAGTACTTC. Protein: CASSVEFTGEQYF.

This clone was detected a few times. V usage is TRBV14 and J usage is TRBJ1-2; D unresolved. Germline V gene sequence: CDR1 SGHDN, CDR2 FVKESK. V lost 5 bases and J 5 bases, leaving 6 bases between the germline ends. This CDR3 spans 11 amino acids. CDR3 in amino acids: CASSSRYGYTF. CDR3 nucleotide sequence: TGTGCCAGCAGCTCAAGGTATGGCTACACCTTC. The full variable domain, with the rest looked up from reference TRBV14 and TRBJ1-2, is EAGVTQFPSHSVIEKGQTVTLRCDPISGHDNLYWYRRVMGKEIKFLLHFVKESKQDESGMPNNRFLAERTGGTYSTLKVQPAELEDSGVYFCASSSRYGYTFGSGTRLTVV.

The V call is TRBV19, the J call TRBJ2-2; the match to TRBD2 covers 15 bases. J lost 2 bases, V lost 5 bases, and 3 bases had no gene match. This CDR3 is 17 amino acids long. Germline V lookup: CDR1 LNHDA, CDR2 SQIVND (reference sequence). CDR3 protein: CASSSGLAGGNTGELFF. CDR3 DNA: TGTGCCAGTAGTTCGGGACTAGCGGGAGGTAACACCGGGGAGCTGTTTTTT. The variable domain in full, completed from reference TRBV19 and TRBJ2-2, reads DGGITQSPKYLFRKEGQNVTLSCEQNLNHDAMYWYRQDPGQGLRLIYYSQIVNDFQKGDIAEGYSVSREKKESFPLTVTSAQKNPTAFYLCASSSGLAGGNTGELFFGEGSRLTVL.

J is TRBJ2-7 and V is TRBV7-9; D may be TRBD2 (6 bases). Germline V gives CDR1 SEHNR, CDR2 FQNEAQ (reference sequence). This CDR3 spans 15 amino acids. The V end was cut by 5 bases, the J end by 2 bases, with 16 bases between. CDR3 protein: CASSLVAEGTYEQYF. As DNA, the CDR3 is TGTGCCAGCAGCCTAGTAGCGGAAGGAACCTACGAGCAGTACTTC.

This clone was observed once. J is TRBJ1-3 and V is TRBV4-1; D possibly corresponds to TRBD1 (5 bases). Per germline, CDR1 MGHRA and CDR2 YSYEKL. The CDR3 has 16 amino acids. V was trimmed by 4 bases and J by 1 base, leaving 14 bases between them. CDR3 bases: TGCGCCAGCAGCCCTCTAATTAGGGGATCTGGAAACACCATATATTTT. As protein: CASSPLIRGSGNTIYF.

This clone was seen a single time. This chain joins TRBV27 and TRBJ2-2; 8 positions agree with TRBD1. The CDR3 loop spans 15 amino acids. The germline V gene has CDR1 MNHEY and CDR2 SMNVEV (reference sequence). Trimming at V came to 6 bases and at J to 6 bases, leaving 9 bases not matched to a gene. The CDR3 DNA follows: TGTGCCAGCAGATTGGACAGGGTATCTCCCGGGGAGCTGTTTTTT. This encodes CASRLDRVSPGELFF.

The V and J genes are TRBV5-1 and TRBJ2-7; maybe TRBD1 (6 bases). The CDR3 totals 16 residues. The V and J ends lost 3 bases and 2 bases respectively, with 18 bases between them. CDR1 and CDR2 from the germline V gene are SGHRS and YFSETQ. CDR3 coding DNA: TGCGCCAGCAGCTACTGGACAGACCGTTTTACCTACGAGCAGTACTTC. Translation gives CASSYWTDRFTYEQYF.

This chain connects TRBV6-6 to TRBJ1-2; TRBD1 aligns across 11 bases. The trim removed 7 bases at V and 0 bases at J, leaving 7 bases unmatched. Germline assignment: CDR1 MNHNY and CDR2 SVGAGI (reference sequence). The CDR3 consists of 16 residues. CDR3 sequence reads: CASTHRTGGSNYGYTF. The CDR3 DNA sequence: TGTGCCAGCACCCACCGGACAGGGGGCTCTAACTATGGCTACACCTTC.

The CDR3 DNA sequence: TGTGCCAGCACCCCAACTTGGGGGCAGACCCCTTCCAACCCCTACGAGCAGTACTTC. Translating it yields CASTPTWGQTPSNPYEQYF. The V and J genes are TRBV28 and TRBJ2-7; D is possibly TRBD1 (6 bases). Germline V gene lookup returns CDR1 MDHEN and CDR2 SYDVKM. Trimming left V 7 bases short and J 2 bases short, with 30 bases between. CDR3 size: 19 residues.

This chain uses TRBV7-8 with TRBJ2-7; D assignment may be TRBD1 or TRBD2 (5 bases each). Trimming shortened V by 3 bases and J by 0 bases, and 27 bases separated the two germline ends. Germline assignment: CDR1 SGHVS and CDR2 FQNEAQ. The length of the CDR3 is 20 residues. CDR3 in amino acids: CASSLTELGFRGPPSYEQYF. In DNA form, the CDR3 reads TGTGCCAGCAGCTTGACCGAACTAGGTTTTAGGGGACCACCCTCCTACGAGCAGTACTTC.

V is TRBV27 and J is TRBJ2-3; D gene unclear. The CDR3 length is 16 residues. CDR1 and CDR2 (germline): MNHEY, SMNVEV (reference sequence). V lost 4 bases and J lost 0, with 14 bases in between. CDR3 in DNA: TGTGCCAGCAGTTCATCTTTGGCGTCTAGCACAGATACGCAGTATTTT. Protein product: CASSSSLASSTDTQYF.

This clone was detected a few times. The gene calls are TRBV5-6 and TRBJ1-5; 9 nucleotides line up with TRBD1. CDR3 length equals 15 residues. The junction had 2 bases not matched to a gene; V was cut back by 0 bases and J by 4 bases. Germline V gene sequence: CDR1 SGHDT, CDR2 YYEEEE. In DNA, the CDR3 is TGTGCCAGCAGCTTGGGGACAGGGGTGAATCAGCCCCAGCATTTT. As protein: CASSLGTGVNQPQHF.

The chain employs TRBV7-2 and TRBJ2-5, with D perhaps given as TRBD1 or TRBD2 (5 bases each). Germline-derived CDR1 and CDR2 are SGHTA and FQGNSA. The CDR3 has 12 residues. V was pared by 5 bases and J by 7 bases, with 11 bases between. CDR3 coding DNA: TGTGCCAGCAGCACCCTAGGGACGACCCAGTACTTC. Translating it yields CASSTLGTTQYF.

This clone showed up just once. This chain joins TRBV4-1 and TRBJ2-3; 13 positions match TRBD2. V was clipped by 0 bases and J by 9 bases; unmatched bases: 0. CDR1 is MGHRA, CDR2 YSYEKL, per germline. The CDR3 length is 14 residues. CDR3 region: CASSQEGLAGTQYF. The CDR3 DNA sequence: TGCGCCAGCAGCCAAGAGGGACTAGCGGGGACGCAGTATTTT.

In this sample, this clone turned up once. The CDR3: CASSQRGQGREKLFF. The CDR3 nucleotides read TGTGCCAGCAGCCAGAGGGGACAGGGCCGCGAAAAACTGTTTTTT. The chain has TRBV11-2 and TRBJ1-4; the match to TRBD1 covers 9 bases. V lost 5 bases, J lost 8 bases, and 9 bases stayed unmatched. This CDR3 spans 15 amino acids. CDR1 and CDR2 (germline): SGHAT, FQNNGV.

In DNA form, the CDR3 reads TGTGCCAGCAGTTACGGGCTAGCTAGCACCGGGGAGCTGTTTTTT. Encoded protein: CASSYGLASTGELFF. The chain couples TRBV6-5 to TRBJ2-2, with D tentatively TRBD2 (5 bases). This CDR3 spans 15 amino acids. Germline V gives CDR1 MNHEY, CDR2 SVGAGI. Trimming shortened V by 2 bases and J by 4 bases, and 11 bases separated the two germline ends.

Of note for this clone: This sample also contains other DNA sequences that code for the same CDR3. The J gene is TRBJ2-6, the V gene TRBV10-3; D gene unclear. CDR3 length: 14 residues. V shed 6 bases and J shed 1 base, with 7 bases lying between them. Germline CDR1 reads ENHRY; CDR2 reads SYGVKD. CDR3 amino acids: CAIRLGSGANVLTF. The DNA of the CDR3 is TGTGCCATCAGACTGGGATCTGGGGCCAACGTCCTGACTTTC.

CDR3 bases: TGTGCCAGCAGTTTCGCAGGCGCCATATATTTT. Translating gives CASSFAGAIYF. The chain joins TRBV28 to TRBJ1-3; D is unresolved. Germline V CDR1 and CDR2: MDHEN, SYDVKM. Trimming removed 3 bases from V and 11 bases from J, with 8 bases in between. The CDR3 has 11 amino acids.

This chain connects TRBV4-1 to TRBJ2-7, with unresolved D. Trimming left V 1 base short and J 2 bases short, with 9 bases between. The CDR3 spans 14 residues. From germline, CDR1 is MGHRA and CDR2 YSYEKL. CDR3: CASSQAPITYEQYF. The CDR3 DNA reads as TGCGCCAGCAGCCAAGCCCCCATCACCTACGAGCAGTACTTC.

The table lists this clone with a few counts. The chain links TRBV11-1 to TRBJ1-5; D is unclear. CDR1 and CDR2 from the germline V gene are SGHAT and FQDESV (reference sequence). The CDR3 extends over 13 amino acids. V lost 5 bases, J lost 7 bases, and 12 bases lay in between. The CDR3 region has the DNA TGTGCCAGCAGCCCGGGCCTGGGCCAGCCCCAGCATTTT. Its protein is CASSPGLGQPQHF.